This T cell receptor beta chain came from a study of control samples from healthy donors and cancer patients. Produced via immunoSEQ multiplex PCR; TCRdb's table is partial and in-frame only. The repertoire has 350,000 to 450,000 clones, around 90% of them found once; the top ten carry approximately 6.3%. The CDR3 has 13 residues. Germline V CDR1 and CDR2: GTSNPN, SVGIG (reference sequence). V shed 4 bases and J 6 bases; nucleotides not matched to a gene: 3. The chain is built from TRBV30 and TRBJ1-4; 9 positions match TRBD1. The sequencing sample was made of PBMCs. The sequence came from a man aged 35-49 years with head and neck cancer. As DNA, the CDR3 is TGTGCCTGGACCGGGACAGGGTATGAAAAACTGTTTTTT. Its protein product is CAWTGTGYEKLFF. Full variable domain (remainder filled in from reference TRBV30 and TRBJ1-4): SQTIHQWPATLVQPVGSPLSLECTVEGTSNPNLYWYRQAAGRGLQLLFYSVGIGQISSEVPQNLSASRPQDRQFILSSKKLLLSDSGFYLCAWTGTGYEKLFFGSGTQLSVL.